This TCR beta chain was sequenced in a study of T cells in Graves' hyperthyroidism and ophthalmopathy. Study observations and caveats: In blood, most of the thyroid clonotypes expanded above 0.001 were also present.

Only a few counts were recorded for this clonotype. The target antigen is unknown. Diagnosing involved the use of clinical symptoms, serum thyroxine and TRAb, thyroid ultrasound and orbital computed tomography. The CDR3 loop spans 16 amino acids. From germline, CDR1 is MNHNS and CDR2 SASEGT. The V end was cut by 3 bases, the J end by 2 bases, with 17 bases between. Amplification of TCR beta CDR3 regions used RNA as the template. With the HTBI primer set, the TCR CDR3 went through a first round of RT-PCR. TCRdb itself ran the multiplex PCR reads through MiXCR, one entry per CDR3 protein. The sample includes approximately 300,000 distinct CDR3 sequences, approximately 15% of them seen just once.

The chain recombines TRBV6-1 with TRBJ2-7; D may be TRBD1 (6 bases). This TCR was sampled from a woman aged 55-70 years with Graves' ophthalmopathy. Sample: blood. The CDR3 sequence is CASSDPSRDTPYEQYF. The CDR3 coding sequence is TGTGCCAGCAGTGATCCTTCTAGGGACACCCCCTACGAGCAGTACTTC.